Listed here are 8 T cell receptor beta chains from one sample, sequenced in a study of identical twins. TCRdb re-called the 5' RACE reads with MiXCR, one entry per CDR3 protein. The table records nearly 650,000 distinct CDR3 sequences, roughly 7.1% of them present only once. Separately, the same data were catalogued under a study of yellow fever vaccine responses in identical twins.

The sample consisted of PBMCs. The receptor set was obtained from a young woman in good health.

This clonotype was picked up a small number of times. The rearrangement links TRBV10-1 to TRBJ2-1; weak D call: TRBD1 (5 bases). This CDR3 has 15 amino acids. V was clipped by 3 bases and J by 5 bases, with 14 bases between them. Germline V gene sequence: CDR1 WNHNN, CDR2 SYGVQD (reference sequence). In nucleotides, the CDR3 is TGCGCCAGCAGTGAATTCACCCGACAGCACAATGAGCAGTTCTTC. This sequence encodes CASSEFTRQHNEQFF.

The CDR3 DNA is TGTGCCAGCAGCCAAGAGGGCGGGAGAAGCAACGAGCAGTACTTC. It specifies CASSQEGGRSNEQYF. This chain joins TRBV4-2 and TRBJ2-7; TRBD2 matches at 7 bases. This CDR3 has 15 amino acids. CDR1 is LGHNA and CDR2 is YNFKEQ in the germline V gene. V shed 0 bases, J shed 5 bases, and the junction held 7 bases outside the gene matches.

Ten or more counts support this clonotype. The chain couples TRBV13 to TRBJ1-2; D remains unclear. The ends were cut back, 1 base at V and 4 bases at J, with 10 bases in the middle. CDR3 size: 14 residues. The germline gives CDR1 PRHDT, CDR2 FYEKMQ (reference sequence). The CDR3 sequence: CASSLDGEIYGYTF. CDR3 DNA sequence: TGTGCCAGCAGCTTAGATGGGGAAATCTATGGCTACACCTTC.

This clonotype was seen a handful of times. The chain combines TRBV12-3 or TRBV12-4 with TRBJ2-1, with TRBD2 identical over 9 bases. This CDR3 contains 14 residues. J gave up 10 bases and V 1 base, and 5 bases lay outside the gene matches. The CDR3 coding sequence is TGTGCCAGCAGTTTAGAGCGGACTAGCGAAGAGCAGTTCTTC. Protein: CASSLERTSEEQFF.

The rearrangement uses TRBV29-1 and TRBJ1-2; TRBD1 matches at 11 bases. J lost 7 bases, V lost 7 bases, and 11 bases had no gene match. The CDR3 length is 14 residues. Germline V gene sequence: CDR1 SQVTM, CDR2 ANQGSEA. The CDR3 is CSASDRGLRGGYTF. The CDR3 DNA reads TGCAGCGCTTCGGACAGGGGGCTTAGGGGTGGCTACACCTTC.

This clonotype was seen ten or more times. The CDR3: CASSPSVSNEKLFF. CDR3 coding DNA: TGTGCCAGCAGTCCTTCGGTCTCTAATGAAAAACTGTTTTTT. The V gene is TRBV28, the J gene TRBJ1-4; no definite D call. This CDR3 has 14 amino acids. Trimming left V 5 bases short and J 3 bases short, with 10 bases between. CDR1 and CDR2 (germline): MDHEN, SYDVKM.

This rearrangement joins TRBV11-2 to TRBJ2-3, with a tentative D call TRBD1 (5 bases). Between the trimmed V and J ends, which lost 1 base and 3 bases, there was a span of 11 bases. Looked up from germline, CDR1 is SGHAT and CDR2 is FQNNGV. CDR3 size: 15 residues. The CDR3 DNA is TGTGCCAGCAGCTTAGGGTACAGGCAAACAGATACGCAGTATTTT. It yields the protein CASSLGYRQTDTQYF. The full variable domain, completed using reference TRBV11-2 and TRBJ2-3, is EAGVAQSPRYKIIEKRQSVAFWCNPISGHATLYWYQQILGQGPKLLIQFQNNGVVDDSQLPKDRFSAERLKGVDSTLKIQPAKLEDSAVYLCASSLGYRQTDTQYFGPGTRLTVL.

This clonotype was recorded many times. CDR3 DNA: TGTGCCAGCAGCGTCGGGGGGGACTTTTCTGTTTCGAAAGAGACCCAGTACTTC. Protein: CASSVGGDFSVSKETQYF. This chain joins TRBV11-2 and TRBJ2-5; 8 nucleotides agree with TRBD2. The CDR3 extends over 18 amino acids. V trimming: 5 bases; J trimming: 3 bases; junction bases outside the gene matches: 17. The germline V gene has CDR1 SGHAT and CDR2 FQNNGV.